Listed here are 13 T cell receptor beta chains from one sample, sequenced in a study of T cells in Graves' hyperthyroidism and ophthalmopathy. Researchers amplified the TCR beta CDR3 regions from RNA transcripts. RT-PCR in the first round (using the HTBI primer set) targeted the TCR CDR3. MiXCR was run by TCRdb on the multiplex PCR reads, yielding one entry per CDR3 protein. The repertoire holds 600,000 to 700,000 distinct CDR3 sequences, with 40% to 55% as singletons. Input material: peripheral blood or thyroid tissue (not recorded which). The origin of the receptors is an adult man with Graves' disease, either hyperthyroidism or ophthalmopathy (not recorded which).

In its sample, this clonotype was seen a few times. The chain couples TRBV6-5 to TRBJ1-1; no reliable D call. The CDR3 is made up of 15 amino acids. V was clipped by 2 bases and J by 0 bases, with 10 bases between them. Germline-derived CDR1 and CDR2 are MNHEY and SVGAGI. CDR3 region: CASSYAGFMNTEAFF. CDR3 DNA sequence: TGTGCCAGCAGTTACGCGGGATTCATGAACACTGAAGCTTTCTTT.

This chain connects TRBV29-1 to TRBJ1-4; D might be TRBD1 (6 bases). CDR1 and CDR2 from the germline V gene are SQVTM and ANQGSEA. The CDR3 spans 13 residues. V was shortened by 6 bases and J by 5 bases, with 13 bases between the two germline ends. Here the CDR3 reads CSVKDRPNEKLFF. CDR3 coding DNA: TGCAGCGTGAAGGACAGACCAAATGAAAAACTGTTTTTT.

The chain uses TRBV7-3 and TRBJ1-3; TRBD1 is a possible D gene (6 bases). Trimming cost V 6 bases and J 0 bases, with 12 bases left between them. CDR3 length: 15 residues. Germline CDR1 SGHTA, CDR2 FQGTGA. CDR3 loop: CASSQTGASGNTIYF. DNA of the CDR3: TGTGCCAGCAGTCAGACGGGGGCCTCTGGAAACACCATATATTTT.

This clonotype was detected only a few times. The chain carries TRBV10-1 and TRBJ1-6; no definite D call. Germline V gene lookup returns CDR1 WNHNN and CDR2 SYGVQD (reference sequence). The ends were cut back, 2 bases at V and 0 bases at J, with 17 bases in the middle. There are 19 residues in the CDR3. The CDR3 DNA follows: TGCGCCAGCAGTGAGCGCATCTCCCGTCCTAGCTCCTATAATTCACCCCTCCACTTT. It yields the protein CASSERISRPSSYNSPLHF.

V and J are TRBV11-2 and TRBJ2-7; 12 bases fit TRBD1. The CDR3 has 16 residues. Germline V gives CDR1 SGHAT, CDR2 FQNNGV. The V gene end was trimmed by 5 bases and the J gene end by 6 bases; junction bases not matched to a gene: 11. CDR3 protein: CASSVIPGQGAGEQYF. CDR3 DNA: TGTGCCAGCAGCGTCATCCCGGGACAGGGGGCTGGCGAGCAGTACTTC.

In its sample, this clonotype was seen many times. V and J are TRBV2 and TRBJ1-6; D is unresolved. Looked up from germline, CDR1 is SNHLY and CDR2 is FYNNEI. The CDR3 loop spans 13 amino acids. V was clipped by 8 bases and J by 5 bases, with 10 bases between them. The DNA of the CDR3 is TGTGCCAGCCGAGCGCCAAATAATTCACCCCTCCACTTT. Amino acids: CASRAPNNSPLHF. Variable domain in full (rest from reference TRBV2 and TRBJ1-6): EPEVTQTPSHQVTQMGQEVILRCVPISNHLYFYWYRQILGQKVEFLVSFYNNEISEKSEIFDDQFSVERPDGSNFTLKIRSTKLEDSAMYFCASRAPNNSPLHFGNGTRLTVT.

This clonotype was counted a few times. The chain joins TRBV7-9 to TRBJ2-6; possible D gene TRBD2, 7 bases. The CDR3 has 18 amino acids. In germline, CDR1 is SEHNR, CDR2 FQNEAQ (reference sequence). Trimming stripped 4 bases from V and 2 bases from J, with 18 bases between. CDR3 protein: CASSSGGGRLPGANVLTF. The CDR3, as DNA: TGTGCCAGCAGCTCGGGGGGCGGGAGACTTCCTGGGGCCAACGTCCTGACTTTC.

This chain links TRBV29-1 with TRBJ1-1; D unresolved. Germline V lookup: CDR1 SQVTM, CDR2 ANQGSEA. V dropped 8 bases and J dropped 4 bases, with 17 bases sitting between them. The CDR3 runs to 13 residues. The CDR3 region has the DNA TGCAGCCAGTATGGGTACAGTAGCACTGAAGCTTTCTTT. The encoded protein is CSQYGYSSTEAFF.

The chain employs TRBV7-6 and TRBJ2-7; D is possibly TRBD1 or TRBD2 (6 bases each). Trimming pared 8 bases from V and 6 bases from J, leaving 17 bases between. This CDR3 comprises 13 residues. The V gene's germline CDR1 is SGHVS and CDR2 FNYEAQ. The CDR3: CASSPGAAVEQYF. Written as DNA, the CDR3 is TGTGCCAGCTCACCGGGGGCCGCCGTCGAGCAGTACTTC.

This clonotype was recorded once. This chain links TRBV5-6 with TRBJ1-4, with a tentative D call TRBD1 (6 bases). Trimming shortened V by 1 base and J by 8 bases, and 12 bases separated the two germline ends. This CDR3 spans 14 amino acids. Germline CDR1 and CDR2: SGHDT and YYEEEE. The CDR3 is CASSLTGMGEKLFF. CDR3 in DNA: TGTGCCAGCAGCTTGACAGGGATGGGAGAAAAACTGTTTTTT.

This CDR3 is CASSWGQNYEQYF. The CDR3 DNA follows: TGTGCCAGCAGCTGGGGACAGAACTACGAGCAGTACTTC. The V gene is TRBV7-2, the J gene TRBJ2-7; 7 bases match TRBD1. This CDR3 spans 13 amino acids. J gave up 3 bases and V 4 bases, and 3 bases lay outside the gene matches. The germline CDR1 and CDR2 sequences are SGHTA and FQGNSA.

J is TRBJ2-6 and V is TRBV24-1; TRBD2 matches 7 bases. Germline V CDR1 and CDR2: KGHDR, SFDVKD. The CDR3 runs 15 residues. V trimming: 3 bases; J trimming: 4 bases; junction bases outside the gene matches: 2. CDR3 residues: CATSDETSGANVLTF. For the CDR3, the DNA is TGTGCCACCAGTGATGAGACTAGCGGGGCCAACGTCCTGACTTTC.

This clonotype came up many times. The V and J genes are TRBV10-3 and TRBJ2-7, with a tentative D call TRBD1 (6 bases). CDR1 and CDR2 from the germline V gene are ENHRY and SYGVKD. The CDR3 has 16 residues. With 4 bases removed from V and 0 bases from J, the gap between germline ends came to 16 bases. The chain's CDR3 is CAISGPQGASSYEQYF. As DNA, the CDR3 is TGTGCCATCAGTGGTCCACAGGGTGCCAGCTCCTACGAGCAGTACTTC.